These 13 T cell receptor beta chains share one sample of origin, sequenced in a study of cytomegalovirus exposure and HLA in healthy donors. PCR employed 60 Vbeta and 13 Jbeta primers. The data were produced by immunoSEQ multiplex PCR, yet TCRdb's version contains in-frame clones alone and is incomplete. The sample has roughly 120,000 clones; about 68% are singletons. Input material: PBMCs. These TCRs come from a woman aged 45-60 years in good health and CMV-seropositive.

The V and J genes are TRBV6-5 and TRBJ2-7, with 10 bases matching TRBD1. The CDR3 spans 14 residues. J lost 3 bases, V lost 5 bases, and 4 bases had no gene match. CDR1 and CDR2 from the germline V gene are MNHEY and SVGAGI. For the CDR3, the DNA is TGTGCCAGCAGTAACGGACAGGGGGGCTACGAGCAGTACTTC. Protein: CASSNGQGGYEQYF.

This clone has just one count. Its ends do not fully match the called genes, so a read error is possible. The chain uses TRBV28 and TRBJ1-1; D gene ambiguous. CDR1 is MDHEN and CDR2 is SYDVKM in the germline V gene. This CDR3 spans 12 amino acids. CDR3 sequence (DNA): TGTGCCAGCAGTTTACTGAACAGTGAAGCTTTCTTT. Translating it yields CASSLLNSEAFF.

The gene calls are TRBV7-2 and TRBJ2-1, with 7 bases aligning to TRBD2. The CDR3 has 15 residues. Germline CDR1 and CDR2: SGHTA and FQGNSA. Trimming removed 2 bases from V and 7 bases from J; junction bases left unmatched: 8. CDR3: CASSLLMAGVNEQFF. CDR3 bases: TGTGCCAGCAGCTTACTTATGGCGGGGGTGAATGAGCAGTTCTTC.

The chain is built from TRBV10-2 and TRBJ1-3, with TRBD1 as a possible D gene (6 bases). V was cut by 7 bases and J by 1 base, with 14 bases left in between. The CDR3 spans 15 residues. Germline CDR1 and CDR2: WSHSY and SAAADI. In DNA, the CDR3 is TGCGCCAGCAAAAAAGAAGGGGGTTCTGGAAACACCATATATTTT. Protein sequence: CASKKEGGSGNTIYF.

The chain is built from TRBV10-3 and TRBJ2-1; TRBD2 aligns across 12 bases. Germline V gives CDR1 ENHRY, CDR2 SYGVKD. Germline trimming cut 6 bases from V and 5 bases from J; bases unmatched to any gene: 8. The CDR3 has 16 residues. The CDR3 DNA reads as TGTGCCATCAGCAATGGGGCTAGCGGGAGGGACAATGAGCAGTTCTTC. It yields the protein CAISNGASGRDNEQFF.

The chain links TRBV14 to TRBJ2-3, with TRBD2 identical over 7 bases. After removal of 4 bases from V and 2 bases from J, the junction contained 6 bases not matched to a gene. Germline V gene lookup returns CDR1 SGHDN and CDR2 FVKESK. There are 15 residues in the CDR3. CDR3: CASSRGGLHTDTQYF. In DNA form, the CDR3 reads TGTGCCAGCAGCCGGGGGGGACTTCACACAGATACGCAGTATTTT.

This clone was recorded once. The chain combines TRBV7-6 with TRBJ2-3, with TRBD2 identical over 8 bases. V trimming: 8 bases; J trimming: 1 base; junction bases outside the gene matches: 5. The length of the CDR3 is 14 residues. From germline, CDR1 is SGHVS and CDR2 FNYEAQ. The CDR3: CASQRESGTDTQYF. The CDR3, as DNA: TGTGCCAGCCAGCGGGAGTCTGGCACAGATACGCAGTATTTT.

The chain employs TRBV15 and TRBJ1-4, with 7 bases identical to TRBD1. The V gene's germline CDR1 is LNHNV and CDR2 YYDKDF (reference sequence). There are 17 residues in the CDR3. Losses at the gene ends were 0 bases for V and 7 bases for J; bases not matched to a gene: 11. The CDR3 is CATSRDRPTGVGEKLFF. CDR3 in DNA: TGTGCCACCAGCAGAGATCGGCCTACAGGGGTGGGTGAAAAACTGTTTTTT.

This sequence joins TRBV7-2 and TRBJ2-3; D gene uncertain. This CDR3 is built from 14 residues. Germline CDR1 is SGHTA and CDR2 is FQGNSA. The ends were cut back, 1 base at V and 2 bases at J, with 7 bases in the middle. CDR3 DNA sequence: TGTGCCAGCAGCTTAGTTGCGGTCACAGATACGCAGTATTTT. As protein: CASSLVAVTDTQYF.

The V call is TRBV30, the J call TRBJ1-2, with 10 bases fitting TRBD1. In germline, CDR1 is GTSNPN, CDR2 SVGIG (reference sequence). The CDR3 length is 13 residues. Germline trimming cut 5 bases from V and 4 bases from J; bases unmatched to any gene: 4. The CDR3 loop reads CAWRQGAGYGYTF. DNA of the CDR3: TGTGCCTGGCGACAGGGGGCAGGCTATGGCTACACCTTC.

The CDR3 nucleotides are TGCGCCAGCAGCTTGGACGGGGTATCTTCCGCCCGGGGCACTGAAGCTTTCTTT. Its translation is CASSLDGVSSARGTEAFF. The chain uses TRBV5-1 and TRBJ1-1; D not resolved. V shed 0 bases and J shed 4 bases, with 22 bases lying between them. The germline V gene encodes CDR1 SGHRS and CDR2 YFSETQ. This CDR3 is built from 18 residues.

Points on this clone: One end of the junction does not line up with germline, which may come from a read error. The gene calls are TRBV4-2 and TRBJ2-5; 9 bases agree with TRBD1. Germline V gene data show CDR1 as LGHNA and CDR2 as YNFKEQ. This CDR3 region has 16 residues. The CDR3 sequence: CASTQSPGQGGETQYF. The CDR3 DNA sequence: TGTGCCAGCACCCAAAGCCCGGGACAGGGAGGAGAGACCCAGTACTTC.

This chain links TRBV5-4 with TRBJ2-4; 9 bases map to TRBD1. The germline gives CDR1 SGHNT, CDR2 YYREEE (reference sequence). The CDR3 totals 15 residues. Unmatched junction bases numbered 7, after V lost 5 bases and J lost 4 bases. CDR3 loop: CASSTGQGYKNIQYF. The DNA for the CDR3 is TGTGCCAGCAGTACCGGACAGGGGTATAAAAACATTCAGTACTTC.